Below are 10 T cell receptor beta chains sequenced from a single sample in a study of cytomegalovirus exposure and HLA in healthy donors. This table comes from immunoSEQ multiplex PCR, and its TCRdb copy is limited to in-frame clones, with some not included. This sample has about 78,000 clones, with about 96% found just once. Sequencing used PBMCs. These receptors originate from a man aged 18-30 years in good health and CMV-seropositive.

This clone was seen only once. The chain has TRBV10-1 and TRBJ2-3; 7 nucleotides align to TRBD2. The CDR3 runs 14 residues. Trimming at V came to 4 bases and at J to 4 bases, leaving 5 bases not matched to a gene. Germline CDR1 reads WNHNN; CDR2 reads SYGVQD (reference sequence). For the CDR3, the DNA is TGCGCCAGCAGTGGCGGCGGGAGCGCAGATACGCAGTATTTT. It specifies CASSGGGSADTQYF.

The chain is built from TRBV5-8 and TRBJ2-1; no clear D gene. The CDR3 extends over 12 amino acids. Between the trimmed V and J ends, which lost 2 bases and 5 bases, there was a span of 5 bases. The germline gives CDR1 SGHTS, CDR2 YDEGEE. The CDR3 region is CASSFEHNEQFF. In DNA form, the CDR3 reads TGTGCCAGCAGCTTCGAGCACAATGAGCAGTTCTTC.

The chain is built from TRBV7-9 and TRBJ2-5; D is possibly TRBD1 (6 bases). V lost 3 bases, J lost 5 bases, and 16 bases lay in between. Germline V gives CDR1 SEHNR, CDR2 FQNEAQ (reference sequence). This CDR3 region has 15 residues. The CDR3 here is CASSLASGVDETQYF. The CDR3 nucleotides read TGTGCCAGCAGCTTGGCTTCAGGGGTAGATGAGACCCAGTACTTC.

This chain links TRBV29-1 with TRBJ2-7, with 8 nucleotides matching TRBD1. The V gene's germline CDR1 is SQVTM and CDR2 ANQGSEA. The CDR3 loop spans 14 amino acids. V was clipped by 4 bases and J by 1 base; unmatched bases: 6. Written as DNA, the CDR3 is TGCAGCGTTGCGGACAGGGACGGGTCCTACGAGCAGTACTTC. It translates to CSVADRDGSYEQYF.

The rearrangement links TRBV19 to TRBJ2-5, with 8 bases lining up with TRBD2. The V segment lost 9 bases and the J segment 2 bases; nucleotides outside the gene matches: 11. This CDR3 spans 15 amino acids. Germline CDR1 and CDR2: LNHDA and SQIVND (reference sequence). CDR3 protein: CASQPWASGQETQYF. The CDR3 coding sequence is TGTGCCAGCCAGCCCTGGGCTAGCGGGCAAGAGACCCAGTACTTC.

J is TRBJ1-1 and V is TRBV4-1; D remains ambiguous. Germline CDR1 reads MGHRA; CDR2 reads YSYEKL. V was pared by 1 base and J by 2 bases, with 11 bases between. This CDR3 is built from 15 residues. The CDR3 protein is CASSQVHSLNTEAFF. The CDR3 coding sequence is TGCGCCAGCAGCCAAGTGCACAGCTTAAACACTGAAGCTTTCTTT.

The CDR3 protein is CAWQRQDRGWGANVLTF. In DNA form, the CDR3 reads TGTGCCTGGCAACGGCAGGACAGGGGGTGGGGGGCCAACGTCCTGACTTTC. The V call is TRBV30, the J call TRBJ2-6; 10 bases line up with TRBD1. The ends lost 5 bases at V and 4 bases at J; junction bases unmatched: 11. Germline V gene lookup returns CDR1 GTSNPN and CDR2 SVGIG (reference sequence). The CDR3 totals 17 residues.

The V gene is TRBV27, the J gene TRBJ2-7, with 11 bases that match TRBD2. CDR3 size: 16 residues. Losses at the gene ends were 5 bases for V and 6 bases for J; bases not matched to a gene: 12. The V gene's germline CDR1 is MNHEY and CDR2 SMNVEV (reference sequence). CDR3 amino acids: CASSPRGSGRVVEQYF. In nucleotides, the CDR3 is TGTGCCAGCAGTCCCCGGGGTAGCGGGAGGGTGGTCGAGCAGTACTTC.

The table lists this clone with a count of one. V and J are TRBV4-1 and TRBJ1-5; 8 bases map to TRBD1. The V segment lost 3 bases and the J segment 4 bases; nucleotides outside the gene matches: 8. The CDR3 totals 16 residues. CDR1 and CDR2 (germline): MGHRA, YSYEKL. CDR3 sequence: CASSQEPGGLNQPQHF. CDR3 coding DNA: TGCGCCAGCAGCCAGGAACCAGGGGGCTTAAATCAGCCCCAGCATTTT.

This clone has only a few counts. The chain's CDR3 is CASRRGLEEQETQYF. For the CDR3, the DNA is TGTGCCAGCAGGCGTGGACTCGAGGAGCAAGAGACCCAGTACTTC. This chain links TRBV7-3 with TRBJ2-5; D perhaps matches TRBD2 (5 bases). The V gene lost 6 bases and the J gene lost 2 bases, with 16 bases spanning the gap. Germline CDR1 reads SGHTA; CDR2 reads FQGTGA. This CDR3 region has 15 residues.